These 24 T cell receptor beta chains came from one sample sequenced in a study of Graves' ophthalmopathy and Graves' hyperthyroidism. From RNA, the CDR3 regions of TCR beta chains were amplified and sequenced. An initial RT-PCR round employing HTBI primers preceded a second-round multiplex PCR. TCRdb reprocessed the multiplex PCR reads with MiXCR, giving one entry per CDR3 protein. The data show some 1.1 million distinct CDR3 sequences, around a third seen once. Input material: peripheral blood or thyroid tissue (not recorded which). Receptors were obtained from an adult man with Graves' hyperthyroidism.

The chain couples TRBV29-1 to TRBJ1-5; D gene uncertain. This CDR3 comprises 13 residues. The V end lost 2 bases, the J end lost 11 bases, and 16 bases lay between the germline ends. Germline lookup yields CDR1 SQVTM and CDR2 ANQGSEA. CDR3 region: CSVERRNQETQHF. In DNA, the CDR3 is TGCAGCGTTGAACGGCGGAACCAAGAGACCCAGCATTTT.

This clonotype was found many times. The rearrangement uses TRBV5-6 and TRBJ1-5; no clear D. The CDR3 is 16 residues long. CDR1 is SGHDT, CDR2 YYEEEE, per germline. Trimming took off 1 base at V and 3 bases at J, with 14 bases between the two ends. This chain's CDR3 is CASSLFRLTNNQPQHF. CDR3 coding DNA: TGTGCCAGCAGCTTGTTTAGGTTGACGAACAATCAGCCCCAGCATTTT.

This clonotype was detected only a few times. This may stem from a read error, because a much larger clone lies one nucleotide away. The chain carries TRBV20-1 and TRBJ1-5; D is ambiguous. Germline CDR1 is DFQATT and CDR2 is SNEGSKA (reference sequence). The CDR3 spans 14 residues. Trimming removed 3 bases at V and 5 bases at J, with 14 bases between. This CDR3 reads CSASPGFLDQPQHF. Here the CDR3 DNA reads TGCAGTGCTAGTCCGGGATTCTTAGATCAGCCCCAGCATTTT.

This clonotype has more than one count but fewer than ten. The rearrangement joins TRBV20-1 to TRBJ2-7; 8 positions agree with TRBD2. Germline loops: CDR1 DFQATT, CDR2 SNEGSKA (reference sequence). The CDR3 covers 15 residues. V shed 3 bases, J shed 1 base, and the junction held 8 bases outside the gene matches. CDR3 coding DNA: TGCAGTGCTAGTCAGGCGGGAGGAAGGTCCTACGAGCAGTACTTC. Protein sequence: CSASQAGGRSYEQYF.

The chain carries TRBV25-1 and TRBJ2-5; 8 bases map to TRBD1. The trim removed 3 bases at V and 13 bases at J, leaving 13 bases unmatched. The CDR3 consists of 14 residues. Looked up from germline, CDR1 is MGHDK and CDR2 is SYGVNS. In DNA, the CDR3 is TGTGCCAGCAGTGATTCCTCATACAGGGGGTCGGCGTACTTC. Encoded protein: CASSDSSYRGSAYF.

The sample holds many counts of this clonotype. The chain has TRBV7-2 and TRBJ1-1; maybe TRBD1 (6 bases). Trimming took off 3 bases at V and 8 bases at J, with 13 bases between the two ends. The germline CDR1 and CDR2 sequences are SGHTA and FQGNSA. The CDR3 covers 13 residues. The CDR3 protein is CASSFLQGKEAFF. The CDR3 DNA is TGTGCCAGCAGCTTCCTCCAGGGGAAAGAAGCTTTCTTT.

In its sample, this clonotype was seen a few times. The chain employs TRBV6-2 or TRBV6-3 and TRBJ2-7; possibly TRBD2 for D (5 bases). With 4 bases removed from V and 3 bases from J, the gap between germline ends came to 13 bases. Germline V CDR1 and CDR2: MNHEY, SVGEGT. CDR3 size: 14 residues. The CDR3 DNA sequence: TGTGCCAGCAGTTTCTGGGAGCCGATCTACGAGCAGTACTTC. Translating gives CASSFWEPIYEQYF.

The chain links TRBV7-9 to TRBJ1-1; D call uncertain. Germline V lookup: CDR1 SEHNR, CDR2 FQNEAQ (reference sequence). Trimming took 1 base from V and 3 from J, leaving 9 bases between them. The CDR3 spans 14 residues. CDR3 loop: CASSLVVGHTEAFF. DNA of the CDR3: TGTGCCAGCAGCTTAGTGGTCGGACACACTGAAGCTTTCTTT. The full variable domain, rest sourced from reference TRBV7-9 and TRBJ1-1, is DTGVSQNPRHKITKRGQNVTFRCDPISEHNRLYWYRQTLGQGPEFLTYFQNEAQLEKSRLLSDRFSAERPKGSFSTLEIQRTEQGDSAMYLCASSLVVGHTEAFFGQGTRLTVV.

The rearrangement uses TRBV5-4 and TRBJ2-7; D is possibly TRBD1 or TRBD2 (5 bases each). Trimming shortened V by 4 bases and J by 4 bases, and 24 bases separated the two germline ends. Germline loops: CDR1 SGHNT, CDR2 YYREEE (reference sequence). There are 17 residues in the CDR3. The CDR3: CASSLSPGRKAVYEQYF. DNA for the CDR3: TGTGCCAGCAGCCTATCTCCGGGACGAAAGGCCGTGTACGAGCAGTACTTC.

This clonotype was seen only a few times. This chain connects TRBV7-9 to TRBJ2-7; no clear D. This CDR3 comprises 16 residues. The germline V gene encodes CDR1 SEHNR and CDR2 FQNEAQ (reference sequence). V gave up 2 bases and J gave up 1 base, with 15 bases separating them. DNA of the CDR3: TGTGCCAGCAGCTTAATTGGGCTGGGCGAATCCTACGAGCAGTACTTC. It specifies CASSLIGLGESYEQYF.

This clonotype was detected once. A much more abundant neighbour one base away suggests this may be a read error. The V and J genes are TRBV19 and TRBJ2-7; D is ambiguous. The CDR3 runs 14 residues. Germline-derived CDR1 and CDR2 are LNHDA and SQIVND (reference sequence). CDR3 bases: TGTACCAGTAGTATAACCAGGTACTCCTACGAGCAGTACTTC. Encoded protein: CTSSITRYSYEQYF.

About this clonotype itself: A much larger clone differs by one base, so this may be a read error. The chain combines TRBV10-3 with TRBJ2-2; 11 positions agree with TRBD1. In germline, CDR1 is ENHRY, CDR2 SYGVKD. The junction had 1 base not matched to a gene; V was cut back by 6 bases and J by 4 bases. The CDR3 sequence is 14 residues long. Here the CDR3 DNA reads TGTGCCATCAGAGGGACAGGGGGCACCGGGGAGCTGTTTTTT. The encoded protein is CAIRGTGGTGELFF.

This clonotype was seen only a few times. This chain uses TRBV10-3 with TRBJ1-1; D ambiguous. Trimming stripped 8 bases from V and 1 base from J, with 14 bases between. The length of the CDR3 is 14 residues. CDR1 is ENHRY, CDR2 SYGVKD, per germline. CDR3 region: CAIGELQTNTEAFF. The CDR3 DNA reads as TGTGCCATCGGAGAGTTACAGACGAACACTGAAGCTTTCTTT.

This clonotype was picked up a small number of times. The chain links TRBV27 to TRBJ1-1; tentatively, D is TRBD1 (5 bases). Germline values: CDR1 MNHEY, CDR2 SMNVEV (reference sequence). This CDR3 comprises 15 residues. Deletions cut 8 bases from V and 3 bases from J, with 19 bases between. CDR3 residues: CASYNLGGKDTEAFF. The CDR3 nucleotides are TGTGCCAGCTACAACCTTGGGGGTAAGGACACTGAAGCTTTCTTT.

About this clonotype: A much larger clone differs by one base, so this may be a read error. CDR3 bases: TGTGCCACCATCAGCGGAGCGGGAGAGGAGACCCAGTACTTC. As protein: CATISGAGEETQYF. V usage is TRBV15 and J usage is TRBJ2-5; 8 bases are shared with TRBD2. This CDR3 region has 14 residues. The V segment lost 7 bases and the J segment 5 bases; nucleotides outside the gene matches: 9. Per the germline V gene, CDR1 is LNHNV and CDR2 is YYDKDF (reference sequence).

The gene calls are TRBV28 and TRBJ1-6; D gene ambiguous. The V gene's germline CDR1 is MDHEN and CDR2 SYDVKM. V lost 8 bases to trimming and J lost 10 bases, with 12 bases between them. CDR3 length equals 12 residues. CDR3 sequence reads: CASRNRESPLHF. In DNA, the CDR3 is TGTGCCAGCCGAAATAGAGAATCACCCCTCCACTTT. The entire variable domain, with the rest obtained from reference TRBV28 and TRBJ1-6, is as follows: DVKVTQSSRYLVKRTGEKVFLECVQDMDHENMFWYRQDPGLGLRLIYFSYDVKMKEKGDIPEGYSVSREKKERFSLILESASTNQTSMYLCASRNRESPLHFGNGTRLTVT.

In its sample, this clonotype was seen many times. The chain combines TRBV10-2 with TRBJ1-1; D is unclear. This CDR3 has 12 amino acids. V was pared by 10 bases and J by 1 base, with 10 bases between. Germline CDR1 is WSHSY and CDR2 is SAAADI. CDR3 nucleotide sequence: TGCGCCACCATGGACCCGAACACTGAAGCTTTCTTT. It specifies CATMDPNTEAFF.

This clonotype occurred a few times. This chain uses TRBV4-1 with TRBJ2-2, with D perhaps TRBD1 (6 bases). Germline V gene data show CDR1 as MGHRA and CDR2 as YSYEKL. V was cut by 7 bases and J by 1 base, with 13 bases left in between. The CDR3 runs to 15 residues. The CDR3 DNA is TGCGCCAGCACTCGGACAGAGATGAACACCGGGGAGCTGTTTTTT. Translated: CASTRTEMNTGELFF.

This clonotype was observed many times. V and J are TRBV19 and TRBJ2-2; D perhaps matches TRBD2 (6 bases). CDR3 length: 15 residues. Per the germline V gene, CDR1 is LNHDA and CDR2 is SQIVND (reference sequence). V was cut by 6 bases and J by 1 base, with 12 bases left in between. As DNA, the CDR3 is TGTGCCAGTAGACGGGGGACGGGGAACACCGGGGAGCTGTTTTTT. It specifies CASRRGTGNTGELFF.

This clonotype showed up many times. The chain has TRBV7-9 and TRBJ1-5; TRBD1 might be the D (6 bases). There are 15 residues in the CDR3. Germline CDR1 SEHNR, CDR2 FQNEAQ (reference sequence). V lost 2 bases and J lost 3, with 11 bases in between. The CDR3 nucleotides are TGTGCCAGCAGCTTAAGTACAGGGATCAATCAGCCCCAGCATTTT. The encoded protein is CASSLSTGINQPQHF.

This chain links TRBV7-9 with TRBJ1-1, with a weak D call TRBD1 (5 bases). This CDR3 spans 13 amino acids. The V and J ends lost 10 bases and 1 base respectively, with 13 bases between them. Germline V CDR1 and CDR2: SEHNR, FQNEAQ (reference sequence). CDR3 nucleotides: TGTGCCAACACTATCGGGGGGAACACTGAAGCTTTCTTT. Translating it yields CANTIGGNTEAFF.

This clonotype was observed a few times. The junction differs from germline at one of its ends, possibly a read error. The chain employs TRBV10-3 and TRBJ2-5; either TRBD1 or TRBD2 may fit D (6 bases each). Germline V gives CDR1 ENHRY, CDR2 SYGVKD. The CDR3 is 13 residues long. CDR3 DNA sequence: TGTGCCAGCAGTCCGGGGGCTCTGGAGACCCAGTACTTC. The encoded protein is CASSPGALETQYF.

The chain carries TRBV10-2 and TRBJ2-7; 8 bases align to TRBD2. Germline CDR1 WSHSY, CDR2 SAAADI. Losses at the gene ends were 3 bases for V and 3 bases for J; bases not matched to a gene: 10. This CDR3 is 16 amino acids long. Here the CDR3 reads CASSDSGGETYYEQYF. CDR3 bases: TGCGCCAGCAGTGACTCCGGGGGGGAGACGTACTACGAGCAGTACTTC.

V is TRBV9 and J is TRBJ2-5; 9 nucleotides align to TRBD1. The CDR3 is made up of 16 amino acids. V shed 0 bases and J 5 bases; nucleotides not matched to a gene: 8. The germline V gene encodes CDR1 SGDLS and CDR2 YYNGEE. The CDR3 nucleotides read TGTGCCAGCAGCGTAGAGACAGGGGGAGGGCGGGAGACCCAGTACTTC. Protein product: CASSVETGGGRETQYF.